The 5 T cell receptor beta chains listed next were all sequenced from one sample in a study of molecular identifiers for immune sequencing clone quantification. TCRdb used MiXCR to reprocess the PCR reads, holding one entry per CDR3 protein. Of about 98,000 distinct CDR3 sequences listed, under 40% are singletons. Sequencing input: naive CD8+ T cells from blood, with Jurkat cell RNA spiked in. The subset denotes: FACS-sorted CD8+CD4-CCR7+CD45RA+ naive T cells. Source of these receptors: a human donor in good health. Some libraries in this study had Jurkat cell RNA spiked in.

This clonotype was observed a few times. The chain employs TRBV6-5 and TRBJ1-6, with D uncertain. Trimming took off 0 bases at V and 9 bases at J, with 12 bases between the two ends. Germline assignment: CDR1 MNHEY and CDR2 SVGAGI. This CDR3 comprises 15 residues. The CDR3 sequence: CASSYSLPPGSPLHF. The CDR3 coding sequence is TGTGCCAGCAGTTACTCGCTTCCTCCTGGTTCACCCCTCCACTTT.

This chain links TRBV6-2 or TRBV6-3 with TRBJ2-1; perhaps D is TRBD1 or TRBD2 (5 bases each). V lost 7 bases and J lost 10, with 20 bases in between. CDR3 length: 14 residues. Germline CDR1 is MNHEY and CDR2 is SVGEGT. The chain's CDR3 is CASTDWAGEGEQFF. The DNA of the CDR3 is TGTGCCAGCACCGACTGGGCCGGAGAGGGGGAGCAGTTCTTC.

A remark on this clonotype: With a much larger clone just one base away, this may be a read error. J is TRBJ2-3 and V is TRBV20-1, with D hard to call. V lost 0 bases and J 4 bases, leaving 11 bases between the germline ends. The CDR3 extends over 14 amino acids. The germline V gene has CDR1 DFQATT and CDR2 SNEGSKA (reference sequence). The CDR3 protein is CSARDLPGPDTQYF. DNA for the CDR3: TGCAGTGCTAGAGATCTTCCCGGACCAGATACGCAGTATTTT.

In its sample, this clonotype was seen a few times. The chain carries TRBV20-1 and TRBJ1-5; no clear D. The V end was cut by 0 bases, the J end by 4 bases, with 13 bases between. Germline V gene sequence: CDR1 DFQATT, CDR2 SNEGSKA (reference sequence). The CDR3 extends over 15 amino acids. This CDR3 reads CSARDLVTTNQPQHF. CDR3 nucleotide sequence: TGCAGTGCTAGAGATCTTGTCACTACAAATCAGCCCCAGCATTTT.

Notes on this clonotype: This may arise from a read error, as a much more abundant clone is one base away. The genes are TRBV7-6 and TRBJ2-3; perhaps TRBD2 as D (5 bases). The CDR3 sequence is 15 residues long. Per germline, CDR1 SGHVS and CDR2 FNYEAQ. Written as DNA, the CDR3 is TGTGCCAGCAGCTTAAGGGTGGAGGTCACAGATACGCTGTATTTT. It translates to CASSLRVEVTDTLYF.